A selection of T cell receptor beta chains follows, all from one sample in a study of identical twins. TCRdb reanalysed the 5' RACE reads using MiXCR and keeps one entry per CDR3 protein. The repertoire includes more than 1.5 million distinct CDR3 sequences, 32% of them detected once, and roughly 0.3% sits in the top ten. The sample consisted of cord blood. These receptor sequences come from a newborn girl in good health. The CDR3 runs from the conserved cysteine through the conserved F or W. A D gene is named only where the DNA matches it firmly. Where a row states a size, it is once, few, many or the class of an expanded clone; other rows omit it.

TRBV7-9	TRBJ2-1	-	17	TRBD2	CASSLTPGTSGYNEQFF	TGTGCCAGCAGCTTAACCCCCGGGACTAGCGGGTACAATGAGCAGTTCTTC
TRBV7-2	TRBJ2-7	-	14	TRBD1	CASSRQGARNEQYF	TGTGCCAGCAGCCGACAGGGGGCTAGGAACGAGCAGTACTTC
TRBV5-1	TRBJ1-1	many	14	-	CASSFEGGNTEAFF	TGCGCCAGCAGCTTCGAAGGGGGGAACACTGAAGCTTTCTTT
TRBV20-1	TRBJ1-6	few	13	TRBD1	CSVRQGKNSPLHF	TGCAGTGTTCGACAGGGAAAAAATTCACCCCTCCACTTT
TRBV10-1	TRBJ1-2	-	14	-	CASSESKTGHGYTF	TGCGCCAGCAGTGAGTCGAAAACAGGTCATGGCTACACCTTC
TRBV4-1	TRBJ2-4	few	18	-	CASSQGPPVGIVKNIQYF	TGCGCCAGCAGCCAAGGGCCTCCAGTGGGCATCGTCAAAAACATTCAGTACTTC
TRBV28	TRBJ2-7	many	14	-	CASSPLVGSYEQYF	TGTGCCAGCAGCCCACTTGTGGGATCCTACGAGCAGTACTTC
TRBV2	TRBJ2-3	few	17	-	CASMGLNRAYSTDTQYF	TGTGCCAGCATGGGGCTCAACAGGGCCTATAGCACAGATACGCAGTATTTT
TRBV20-1	TRBJ2-7	-	11	-	CSAPEGSEQYF	TGCAGTGCCCCCGAGGGATCCGAGCAGTACTTC
TRBV2	TRBJ1-1	-	12	-	CASNGGGAEAFF	TGTGCCAGCAACGGCGGGGGAGCTGAAGCTTTCTTT
TRBV11-1	TRBJ2-7	many	13	-	CASTKFGTYEQYF	TGTGCCAGTACTAAGTTCGGGACCTACGAGCAGTACTTC
TRBV2	TRBJ2-3	few	15	TRBD2	CASSESSGGLDTQYF	TGTGCCAGCAGTGAGTCGAGCGGGGGGCTGGATACGCAGTATTTT
TRBV20-1	TRBJ1-1	-	16	TRBD1	CSARGGRGRPNTEAFF	TGCAGTGCTAGAGGCGGCAGGGGGCGTCCGAACACTGAAGCTTTCTTT
TRBV12-3/TRBV12-4	TRBJ2-7	-	15	-	CASSPDSGSFYEQYF	TGTGCCAGCAGTCCGGACAGTGGATCTTTCTACGAGCAGTACTTC
TRBV29-1	TRBJ1-2	-	12	TRBD1	CSVGPGGEGYTF	TGCAGCGTTGGACCAGGGGGCGAGGGCTACACCTTC
TRBV5-1	TRBJ2-7	few	15	-	CASSPRTDGTYEQYF	TGCGCCAGCAGCCCACGCACGGACGGCACCTACGAGCAGTACTTC
TRBV18	TRBJ2-4	-	14	-	CASSVSLAKNIQYF	TGTGCCAGCTCAGTCTCCCTAGCCAAAAACATTCAGTACTTC
TRBV28	TRBJ2-3	few	16	TRBD2	CASSWGRAGGTDTQYF	TGTGCCAGCAGTTGGGGAAGGGCGGGAGGCACAGATACGCAGTATTTT
TRBV5-1	TRBJ1-2	many	14	TRBD1	CASSSNRGSYGYTF	TGCGCCAGCAGCTCAAACAGGGGATCCTATGGCTACACCTTC
TRBV3-1	TRBJ1-1	few	14	-	CASSLPFRQTEAFF	TGTGCCAGCAGCCTTCCATTCAGACAAACTGAAGCTTTCTTT
TRBV5-5	TRBJ2-7	few	14	TRBD1	CASSLEGQVYEQYF	TGTGCCAGCAGCTTGGAGGGACAGGTCTACGAGCAGTACTTC
TRBV7-9	TRBJ2-5	-	14	-	CASSQQGYSWEQYF	TGTGCCAGCAGCCAGCAGGGGTACAGTTGGGAGCAGTACTTC
TRBV10-3	TRBJ1-5	-	13	-	CAITGDFNQPQHF	TGTGCCATCACAGGGGACTTCAATCAGCCCCAGCATTTT
TRBV7-9	TRBJ1-5	-	15	TRBD1	CASSNLQGSNQPQHF	TGTGCCAGCAGCAACTTACAGGGGAGCAATCAGCCCCAGCATTTT
TRBV7-7	TRBJ2-1	few	14	TRBD1	CASSSDRGVDEQFF	TGTGCTAGCAGCTCGGACAGGGGGGTGGATGAGCAGTTCTTC
TRBV12-3/TRBV12-4	TRBJ2-5	-	15	-	CASSFPPGLRETQYF	TGTGCCAGCAGTTTTCCGCCAGGGTTGCGAGAGACCCAGTACTTC
TRBV27	TRBJ2-5	few	12	-	CASSWAQETQYF	TGTGCCAGCAGTTGGGCCCAAGAGACCCAGTACTTC
TRBV6-1	TRBJ1-1	many	12	-	CASSRGDTEAFF	TGTGCCAGCAGCCGGGGGGACACTGAAGCTTTCTTT
TRBV20-1	TRBJ2-3	few	13	-	CSARIASTDTQYF	TGCAGTGCTAGGATAGCTAGCACAGATACGCAGTATTTT
TRBV29-1	TRBJ1-4	-	13	-	CSAQWGTYEKLFF	TGCAGCGCACAGTGGGGGACCTATGAAAAACTGTTTTTT
TRBV27	TRBJ1-5	few	14	TRBD1	CASSRQGFNQPQHF	TGTGCCAGCAGTCGACAGGGGTTCAATCAGCCCCAGCATTTT
TRBV29-1	TRBJ1-1	-	14	TRBD1	CSVDRGVTNTEAFF	TGCAGCGTTGACAGGGGGGTCACGAACACTGAAGCTTTCTTT
TRBV28	TRBJ2-5	-	15	-	CASRPPGAIQETQYF	TGTGCCAGCAGGCCTCCAGGAGCTATTCAAGAGACCCAGTACTTC
TRBV4-2	TRBJ1-5	-	13	-	CASSQVRDQPQHF	TGTGCCAGCAGCCAAGTTAGGGACCAGCCCCAGCATTTT
TRBV29-1	TRBJ1-6	-	12	-	CSVGRSNSPPHF	TGCAGCGTTGGACGGAGTAATTCACCCCCCCACTTT
TRBV20-1	TRBJ2-4	-	14	-	CSARDWRAKNIQYF	TGCAGTGCTAGAGACTGGCGGGCCAAAAACATTCAGTACTTC
TRBV2	TRBJ2-7	-	16	-	CASSRTSSTLSYEQYF	TGTGCCAGCAGTAGGACCTCTAGCACCCTCTCCTACGAGCAGTACTTC
TRBV12-3/TRBV12-4	TRBJ2-1	many	13	-	CASRGGEGNEQFF	TGTGCCAGCAGAGGCGGAGAGGGAAATGAGCAGTTCTTC
TRBV6-1	TRBJ1-5	-	20	-	CASSEALSMARAYSNQPQHF	TGTGCCAGCAGTGAAGCGCTTTCCATGGCGCGGGCTTATAGCAATCAGCCCCAGCATTTT
TRBV12-3/TRBV12-4	TRBJ2-7	-	14	TRBD1	CASSIGQGTYERYF	TGTGCCAGCAGCATCGGACAGGGCACCTACGAGCGGTACTTC
TRBV6-5	TRBJ2-1	-	15	-	CASSNRYAGPDEQFF	TGTGCCAGCAGCAACCGGTATGCGGGACCGGATGAGCAGTTCTTC
TRBV20-1	TRBJ2-1	few	11	-	CSARDPGLQFF	TGCAGTGCTAGAGATCCGGGACTCCAGTTCTTC
TRBV3-1	TRBJ1-2	-	15	-	CASSQDKGEGCGYTF	TGTGCCAGCAGCCAAGATAAGGGAGAGGGTTGTGGCTACACCTTC
TRBV20-1	TRBJ1-1	once	15	TRBD1	CSARRDSSMNTEAFF	TGCAGTGCTCGACGGGACAGCTCCATGAACACTGAAGCTTTCTTT
TRBV2	TRBJ1-2	few	17	-	CASSKGTPSLLNYGYTF	TGTGCCAGCTCTAAGGGGACACCCTCTCTACTAAACTATGGCTACACCTTC
TRBV10-3	TRBJ1-2	few	14	-	CAISELTTVYGYTF	TGTGCCATCAGTGAGCTGACGACAGTCTATGGCTACACCTTC
TRBV20-1	TRBJ2-7	-	12	-	CRGDRTSYEQYF	TGCAGGGGCGACAGGACCTCCTACGAGCAGTACTTC
TRBV4-2	TRBJ2-5	-	15	TRBD1	CASSPRDREQETQYF	TGTGCCAGCAGCCCCCGGGACAGGGAACAAGAGACCCAGTACTTC
TRBV5-1	TRBJ2-2	few	14	-	CASSLWDFTGELFF	TGCGCCAGCAGCTTGTGGGACTTCACCGGGGAGCTGTTTTTT
TRBV29-1	TRBJ2-7	-	12	TRBD1	CSVNTGGHEQYF	TGCAGCGTTAACACAGGGGGCCACGAGCAGTACTTC
TRBV20-1	TRBJ2-7	few	15	TRBD1	CSTYSLGQDGYEQYF	TGCAGTACCTATTCCTTGGGACAGGATGGGTACGAGCAGTACTTC
TRBV6-5	TRBJ1-2	-	14	TRBD1	CASSYSDRGSGYTF	TGTGCCAGCAGTTACTCGGACAGGGGAAGCGGCTACACCTTC
TRBV20-1	TRBJ1-1	-	13	-	CSALHNPRDEAFF	TGCAGTGCCCTACACAATCCTAGGGATGAAGCTTTCTTT
TRBV5-5	TRBJ1-5	few	16	-	CASSFAGPFSNQPQHF	TGTGCCAGCAGCTTTGCGGGCCCCTTTAGCAATCAGCCCCAGCATTTT
TRBV20-1	TRBJ2-4	once	18	-	CSASPGTILLLAKNIQYF	TGCAGTGCTAGTCCTGGGACAATCCTACTACTAGCCAAAAACATTCAGTACTTC
TRBV20-1	TRBJ2-3	-	14	-	CRASLRGRTDTQYF	TGCAGGGCTAGTCTTCGGGGCCGCACAGATACGCAGTATTTT
TRBV10-3	TRBJ2-7	few	15	TRBD1	CAISDYGQGGYEQYF	TGTGCCATCAGTGACTACGGACAGGGGGGCTACGAGCAGTACTTC